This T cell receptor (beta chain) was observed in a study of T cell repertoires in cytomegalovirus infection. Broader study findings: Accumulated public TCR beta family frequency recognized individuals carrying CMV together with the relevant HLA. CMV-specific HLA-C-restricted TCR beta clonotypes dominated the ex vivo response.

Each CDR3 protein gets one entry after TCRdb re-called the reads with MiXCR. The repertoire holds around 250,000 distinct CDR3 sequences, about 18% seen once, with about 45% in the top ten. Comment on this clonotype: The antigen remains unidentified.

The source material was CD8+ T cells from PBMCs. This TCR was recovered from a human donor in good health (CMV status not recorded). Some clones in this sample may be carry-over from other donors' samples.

The DNA for the CDR3 is TGTGCCAGCAGCTTAAGGTACAGGGGGGCACCCAGCTCCTACGAGCAGTACTTC. Its translation is CASSLRYRGAPSSYEQYF. V gene TRBV11-1 combines with J gene TRBJ2-7; 8 positions match TRBD1. Germline CDR1 is SGHAT and CDR2 is FQDESV (reference sequence). The CDR3 is 18 amino acids. The V segment lost 2 bases and the J segment 0 bases; nucleotides outside the gene matches: 12.